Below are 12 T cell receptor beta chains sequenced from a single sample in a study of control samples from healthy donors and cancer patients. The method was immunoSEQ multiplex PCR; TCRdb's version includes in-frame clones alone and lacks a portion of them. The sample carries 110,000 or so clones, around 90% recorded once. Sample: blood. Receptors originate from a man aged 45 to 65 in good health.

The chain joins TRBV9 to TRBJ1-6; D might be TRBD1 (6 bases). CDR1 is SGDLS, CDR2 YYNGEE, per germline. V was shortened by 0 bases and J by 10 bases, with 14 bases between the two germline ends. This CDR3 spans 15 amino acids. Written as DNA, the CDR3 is TGTGCCAGCAGCGTAGGTGGAGGGGGAGGATCACCCCTCCACTTT. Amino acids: CASSVGGGGGSPLHF. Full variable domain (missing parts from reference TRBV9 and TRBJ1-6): DSGVTQTPKHLITATGQRVTLRCSPRSGDLSVYWYQQSLDQGLQFLIQYYNGEERAKGNILERFSAQQFPDLHSELNLSSLELGDSALYFCASSVGGGGGSPLHFGNGTRLTVT.

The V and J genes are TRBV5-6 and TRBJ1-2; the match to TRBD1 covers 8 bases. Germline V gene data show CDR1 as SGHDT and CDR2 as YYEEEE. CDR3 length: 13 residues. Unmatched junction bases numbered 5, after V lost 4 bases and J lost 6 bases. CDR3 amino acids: CASSDTGGNGYTF. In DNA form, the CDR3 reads TGTGCCAGCAGCGATACAGGGGGAAATGGCTACACCTTC.

The CDR3 loop is CASGLFSGGPTDTQYF. CDR3 sequence (DNA): TGTGCCAGTGGTCTCTTTAGCGGGGGACCCACAGATACGCAGTATTTT. V gene TRBV19 combines with J gene TRBJ2-3; 9 bases align to TRBD2. CDR1 is LNHDA and CDR2 is SQIVND in the germline V gene (reference sequence). Trimming cost V 8 bases and J 2 bases; bases outside gene matches: 11. The CDR3 is made up of 16 amino acids.

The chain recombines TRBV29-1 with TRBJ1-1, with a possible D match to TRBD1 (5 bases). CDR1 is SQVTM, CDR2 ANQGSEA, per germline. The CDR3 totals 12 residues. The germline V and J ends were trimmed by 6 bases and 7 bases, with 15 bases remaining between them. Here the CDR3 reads CSVQNRPREAFF. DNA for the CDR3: TGCAGCGTCCAGAACAGGCCCCGTGAAGCTTTCTTT.

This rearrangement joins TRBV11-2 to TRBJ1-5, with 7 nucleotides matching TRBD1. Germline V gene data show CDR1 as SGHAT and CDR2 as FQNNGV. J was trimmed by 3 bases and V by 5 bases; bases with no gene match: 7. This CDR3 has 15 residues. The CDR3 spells CASSRYTGANQPQHF. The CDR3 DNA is TGTGCCAGCAGCAGATACACAGGGGCCAATCAGCCCCAGCATTTT. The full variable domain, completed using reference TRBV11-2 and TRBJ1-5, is EAGVAQSPRYKIIEKRQSVAFWCNPISGHATLYWYQQILGQGPKLLIQFQNNGVVDDSQLPKDRFSAERLKGVDSTLKIQPAKLEDSAVYLCASSRYTGANQPQHFGDGTRLSIL.

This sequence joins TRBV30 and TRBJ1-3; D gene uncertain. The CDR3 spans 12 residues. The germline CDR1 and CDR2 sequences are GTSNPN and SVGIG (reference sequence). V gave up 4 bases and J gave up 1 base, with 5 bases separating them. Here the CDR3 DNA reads TGTGCCTGGAAGGGATCTGGAAACACCATATATTTT. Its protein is CAWKGSGNTIYF.

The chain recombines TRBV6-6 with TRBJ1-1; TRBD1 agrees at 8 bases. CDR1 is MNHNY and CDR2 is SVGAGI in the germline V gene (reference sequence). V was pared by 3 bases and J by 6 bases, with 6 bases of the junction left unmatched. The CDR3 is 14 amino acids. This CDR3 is CASSYTDRGPEAFF. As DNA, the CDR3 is TGTGCCAGCAGTTATACCGACAGGGGTCCTGAAGCTTTCTTT.

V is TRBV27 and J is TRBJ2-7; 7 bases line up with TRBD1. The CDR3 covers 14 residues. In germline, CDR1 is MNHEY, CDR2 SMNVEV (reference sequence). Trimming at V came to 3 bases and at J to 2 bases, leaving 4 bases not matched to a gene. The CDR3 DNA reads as TGTGCCAGCAGTTTGGGGACAGCACCCTACGAGCAGTACTTC. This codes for CASSLGTAPYEQYF.

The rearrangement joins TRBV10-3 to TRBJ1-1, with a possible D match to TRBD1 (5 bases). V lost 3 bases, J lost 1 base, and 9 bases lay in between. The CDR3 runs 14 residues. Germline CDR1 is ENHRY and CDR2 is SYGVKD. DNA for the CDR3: TGTGCCATCAGTGATCGGGGCTCGAACACTGAAGCTTTCTTT. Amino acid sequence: CAISDRGSNTEAFF.

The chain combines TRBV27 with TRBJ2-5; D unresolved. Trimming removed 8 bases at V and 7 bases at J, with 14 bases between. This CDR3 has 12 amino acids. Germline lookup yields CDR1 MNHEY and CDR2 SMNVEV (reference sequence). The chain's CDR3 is CASSSPSWTQYF. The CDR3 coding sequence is TGTGCCAGCTCTTCCCCTTCGTGGACCCAGTACTTC.

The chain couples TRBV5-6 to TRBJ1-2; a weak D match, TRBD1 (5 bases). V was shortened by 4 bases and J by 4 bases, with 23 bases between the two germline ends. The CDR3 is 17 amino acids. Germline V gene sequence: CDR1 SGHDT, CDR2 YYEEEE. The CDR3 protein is CASSPEGAPSLIYGYTF. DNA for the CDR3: TGTGCCAGCAGCCCCGAAGGGGCGCCCTCCCTCATCTATGGCTACACCTTC.

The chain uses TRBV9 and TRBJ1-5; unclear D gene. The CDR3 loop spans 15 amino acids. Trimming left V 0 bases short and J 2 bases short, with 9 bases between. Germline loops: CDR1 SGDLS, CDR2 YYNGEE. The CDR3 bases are TGTGCCAGCAGCGTAGAAGCCGACGGCAATCAGCCCCAGCATTTT. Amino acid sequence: CASSVEADGNQPQHF.